These T cell receptor beta chains were read from a single sample in a study of blood T cell repertoires in COVID-19. Data came from immunoSEQ multiplex PCR; TCRdb stores just in-frame clones and leaves some out. Of 150,000 to 200,000 clones in the sample, about 86% are singletons; the top ten hold 13% to 15%. Sequencing input: peripheral blood. These receptors all stem from a young man with active or convalescent COVID-19. CDR3s include the opening cysteine and the closing phenylalanine or tryptophan. D genes are given only for firm matches. Part of the rows lack a size; the others show once, few, many or a class for expanded clones.

cdr3_nt: TGTGCCAGCAGTTTAGGCTGGGGGGAGCCCCAGCATTTT
cdr3_aa: CASSLGWGEPQHF
clone_size: .
j_call: TRBJ1-5
d_call: .
v_call: TRBV12-3/TRBV12-4

cdr3_nt: TGTGCCAGCAGTACTAGCGGGAGAGGTCGAGATACGCAGTATTTT
cdr3_aa: CASSTSGRGRDTQYF
clone_size: .
j_call: TRBJ2-3
d_call: TRBD2
v_call: TRBV6-2/TRBV6-3

cdr3_nt: TGTGCCACCAGTGACCTGTCAGAAGGGGGAGGCAATCAGCCCCAGCATTTT
cdr3_aa: CATSDLSEGGGNQPQHF
clone_size: .
j_call: TRBJ1-5
d_call: .
v_call: TRBV24-1

cdr3_nt: TGTGCCAGCAGCTTATCCTCAGGGACAGGGTACACCTTC
cdr3_aa: CASSLSSGTGYTF
clone_size: few
j_call: TRBJ1-2
d_call: TRBD1
v_call: TRBV13

cdr3_nt: TGTGCCAGCAGCTTAGCTAACAAGGAGGTCCTCGGCGAGCAGTACTTC
cdr3_aa: CASSLANKEVLGEQYF
clone_size: .
j_call: TRBJ2-7
d_call: .
v_call: TRBV11-2

cdr3_nt: TGTGCCAGCAGCTACTGGGCCACCTACAATGAGCAGTTCTTC
cdr3_aa: CASSYWATYNEQFF
clone_size: .
j_call: TRBJ2-1
d_call: .
v_call: TRBV5-4

cdr3_nt: TGTGCCAGCAGCCTCGGACAGAGGAGTACACCCCTCCACTTT
cdr3_aa: CASSLGQRSTPLHF
clone_size: .
j_call: TRBJ1-6
d_call: .
v_call: TRBV3-1/TRBV3-2

cdr3_nt: TGTGCCAGCAGTTTGGAGATAGCGGGAGACGAGCAGTACTTC
cdr3_aa: CASSLEIAGDEQYF
clone_size: .
j_call: TRBJ2-7
d_call: TRBD2
v_call: TRBV27

cdr3_nt: TGTGCCAGTAGTATACAGGGACAGGGTGATAATTCACCCCTCCACTTT
cdr3_aa: CASSIQGQGDNSPLHF
clone_size: .
j_call: TRBJ1-6
d_call: TRBD1
v_call: TRBV19

cdr3_nt: TGCGCCAGCAGCCAAGAGACAGGGCGTACTAATCAGCCCCAGCATTTT
cdr3_aa: CASSQETGRTNQPQHF
clone_size: few
j_call: TRBJ1-5
d_call: TRBD1
v_call: TRBV4-3

cdr3_nt: TGCGCCAGCTCCCGGGCAGGGGCGATGAACACTGAAGCTTTCTTT
cdr3_aa: CASSRAGAMNTEAFF
clone_size: .
j_call: TRBJ1-1
d_call: .
v_call: TRBV4-1

cdr3_nt: TGTGCCAGTAGTAATGGGGGGGGCGGTGAAGCTTTCTTT
cdr3_aa: CASSNGGGGEAFF
clone_size: .
j_call: TRBJ1-1
d_call: .
v_call: TRBV19

cdr3_nt: TGCAGCTACCGGGACAGGAACCGACCTAACTATGGCTACACCTTC
cdr3_aa: CSYRDRNRPNYGYTF
clone_size: .
j_call: TRBJ1-2
d_call: TRBD1
v_call: TRBV29-1

cdr3_nt: TGCAGCGAAGCGCAGGGGACAAATGAGCAGTTCTTC
cdr3_aa: CSEAQGTNEQFF
clone_size: .
j_call: TRBJ2-1
d_call: .
v_call: TRBV29-1

cdr3_nt: TGTGCCAGCAGGTTGGCACAGGGGTCTGGAAACACCATATATTTT
cdr3_aa: CASRLAQGSGNTIYF
clone_size: .
j_call: TRBJ1-3
d_call: TRBD1
v_call: TRBV28

cdr3_nt: TGCGCCAGCAGTGATGGGACAGGGGTCCTTTGGGAGCAGTTCTTC
cdr3_aa: CASSDGTGVLWEQFF
clone_size: .
j_call: TRBJ2-1
d_call: TRBD1
v_call: TRBV10-2

cdr3_nt: TGTGCCACCGGGGAGACAGATACGCAGTATTTT
cdr3_aa: CATGETDTQYF
clone_size: .
j_call: TRBJ2-3
d_call: .
v_call: TRBV24-1

cdr3_nt: TGTGCCAGCTCACAGCGGGGAGTAGGCAATCAGCCCCAGCATTTT
cdr3_aa: CASSQRGVGNQPQHF
clone_size: .
j_call: TRBJ1-5
d_call: .
v_call: TRBV18

cdr3_nt: TGTGCCAGCAGCTTAACTCGACAGGGCGGAGAGACCCAGTACTTC
cdr3_aa: CASSLTRQGGETQYF
clone_size: .
j_call: TRBJ2-5
d_call: TRBD1
v_call: TRBV7-3

cdr3_nt: TGTGCCAGTAGTAGGACTAGCGACCAAGAGACCCAGTACTTC
cdr3_aa: CASSRTSDQETQYF
clone_size: .
j_call: TRBJ2-5
d_call: TRBD2
v_call: TRBV19

cdr3_nt: TGCAGCGTCTACGGGGGAGTGGACGGCTACACCTTC
cdr3_aa: CSVYGGVDGYTF
clone_size: .
j_call: TRBJ1-2
d_call: .
v_call: TRBV29-1

cdr3_nt: TGTGCCAGCAGTTCGGACAGGGACAAAGATGGCTACACCTTC
cdr3_aa: CASSSDRDKDGYTF
clone_size: .
j_call: TRBJ1-2
d_call: TRBD1
v_call: TRBV27

cdr3_nt: TGTGCCAGCAGTCCCCTTGCAGGGGAGGGCAATGAGCAGTTCTTC
cdr3_aa: CASSPLAGEGNEQFF
clone_size: few
j_call: TRBJ2-1
d_call: .
v_call: TRBV6-4

cdr3_nt: TGTGCCAGCAGTAGTGGTGGGGGCTCCGAGGATTCACCCCTCCACTTT
cdr3_aa: CASSSGGGSEDSPLHF
clone_size: .
j_call: TRBJ1-6
d_call: .
v_call: TRBV28

cdr3_nt: TGTGCCAGCAGTTTCAGAACTGAAGCTTTCTTT
cdr3_aa: CASSFRTEAFF
clone_size: .
j_call: TRBJ1-1
d_call: .
v_call: TRBV28

cdr3_nt: TGTGCCACCAGTGATGATAGTACCGGGACATGGGCTTATGGCTACACCTTC
cdr3_aa: CATSDDSTGTWAYGYTF
clone_size: .
j_call: TRBJ1-2
d_call: .
v_call: TRBV24-1

cdr3_nt: TGCGCCAGCAGTGGGACAGGGAAGGTTTTAGTATTCGGGGACACTGAAGCTTTCTTT
cdr3_aa: CASSGTGKVLVFGDTEAFF
clone_size: .
j_call: TRBJ1-1
d_call: TRBD1
v_call: TRBV5-1

cdr3_nt: TGTGCCAGCAGTTACCGGACAGGGGAGCTGTTTTTT
cdr3_aa: CASSYRTGELFF
clone_size: few
j_call: TRBJ2-2
d_call: .
v_call: TRBV12-3/TRBV12-4

cdr3_nt: TGTGCCAGCAGTGAAGGGGGCCAGGGCTCTGGAAACACCATATATTTT
cdr3_aa: CASSEGGQGSGNTIYF
clone_size: .
j_call: TRBJ1-3
d_call: .
v_call: TRBV2

cdr3_nt: TGCGCCAGCAGAGGACAGGGATCGGGAACCGGAAACACCATATATTTT
cdr3_aa: CASRGQGSGTGNTIYF
clone_size: .
j_call: TRBJ1-3
d_call: TRBD1
v_call: TRBV10-2

cdr3_nt: TGCAGCGTTGCAAGGACACCCTACGAGCAGTACTTC
cdr3_aa: CSVARTPYEQYF
clone_size: .
j_call: TRBJ2-7
d_call: .
v_call: TRBV29-1